The T cell receptor beta chain described here comes from a study of cytomegalovirus exposure and HLA in healthy donors (dated by TCRdb to about 2017). Looking at the study overall: In an earlier analysis of about 560 of the donors, 250 to 350 Gb of sequence data and roughly 100 million unique TCR beta sequences from roughly 180 million T cells were reported. HLA typing covered class I and class II loci at four-digit resolution. Using immunosequencing, the study profiled T cell repertoires from around 670 subjects and related those repertoires to cytomegalovirus serostatus. The study aimed to test whether signatures of past pathogen exposure could be identified by cataloging public T cell receptors. A later genetic analysis took genome-wide SNP genotypes for about 65% of the 666 donors and used that subset as a discovery cohort. Roughly 5 DR-DQ haplotypes were treated as single units for association and clustering because of strong linkage in the cohort. On average, 235,054 unique TCR beta nucleotide sequences were sequenced per donor among a few hundred genotyped donors of the cohort, with 15% to 20% of those sequences being non-productive. In the later analysis, no new phenotypic data were used to find candidate immune exposures; instead, reliance was placed on TCR beta sequences and their occurrence across donors. The number of typed donors differed by locus: about 629-630 for A, B, C, DRB1 and DQB1; some 540 for DQA1; around 580 for DPA1; and roughly 490 for DPB1. Along with the approximately 650-subject first cohort, a separate validation cohort of over a hundred different subjects was used. To predict cytomegalovirus infection status, the study brought together high-throughput TCR immunosequencing, statistical association of individual TCRs with disease status, and machine learning. A later analysis re-analyzed previously published TCR beta repertoires from 666 donors and added high-resolution HLA genotyping to study TCR occurrence patterns. Of the approximately 370 genotyped donors, less than 90% were placed in the genetic ancestry cluster associated with self-reported Caucasian donors. All discovery cohort repertoires had been generated using a single sequencing platform. An earlier analysis of more than 450 of the donors used high-throughput TCR beta sequencing to judge whether each TCR beta V gene segment behaved as functional or pseudogenic. Donor age, sex, ethnicity and CMV serostatus were collected together with the repertoire data. An early release that covered about 600 HLA-typed donors contained approximately 300 gigabases of sequencing data and tens of millions of unique TCR sequences.

The cohort comprised 710 or so healthy bone marrow donors. Cohort members were all nominally healthy when sampled, although unrecorded immune exposures were likely present. The donor tested CMV seronegative and was one of the 352 seronegative cohort members. Every donor gave a peripheral blood sample, and the peripheral blood mononuclear cells from that sample were used for TCR beta sequencing. Genomic DNA was extracted from the blood cell samples with the Qiagen DNeasy Blood Extraction Kit. V drops 2 bases and J drops 3 bases, leaving 7 bases in between. The CDR3 starts with the cysteine, ends with the phenylalanine, and has 13 residues. The DNA shown is the 39-base CDR3, in frame from base 1. Looking up the germline V gene yields CDR1 SNHLY and CDR2 FYNNEI. Beyond this particular receptor, the publication reports: In a later analysis, HLA-associated TCR beta chains were found to be more clonally expanded and to have lower generation probabilities than equally common non-associated chains. Sequencing depth was assumed to be roughly uniform across donors in the presence/absence analyses, though that assumption may not hold. Because the 87-base-pair reads could not distinguish some IMGT-functional V segments, including TRBV6-2 and TRBV6-3, those segments were excluded. Assigning TCR associations to individual alleles was difficult when HLA alleles, especially DR and DQ, strongly co-occurred. A later analysis reported that several top co-occurrence clusters appeared linked to parvovirus B19, influenza, CMV and Epstein-Barr virus. In a later genetic analysis, fewer N-insertions in productive TCRs were reported among donors in an Asian-associated ancestry cluster than the approximately 670-donor mean. A further reported finding was that TCR beta sequences accurately predicted the HLA-A and HLA-B alleles for most subjects in the first cohort. In a later genetic analysis, a missense DCLRE1C variant was associated with V-gene and J-gene trimming of TCR beta chains, and the association was replicated in an independent cohort. At a false discovery rate of 0.05, a later analysis linked fewer than 20,000 TCR beta sequences to specific HLA alleles. In both the original and validation cohorts, the classifier was reported to diagnose cytomegalovirus status with high specificity and sensitivity. Most TCR sequences were seen in very few donors, while some public TCRs were found in many individuals. CMV serostatus was the only immune exposure information available for the cohort. An earlier analysis of 587 of the donors showed that most TCR beta V segments appeared in productive rearrangements either about 90% or about 30% of the time, which broadly matched IMGT annotations. Because counts were too low, some 17 rarely observed V segments, including chromosome 9 orphons, were excluded from the earlier analysis of fewer than 650 of the donors. The authors suggested that the approach could potentially be generalized to other disease states and immunological phenotypes. Linkage disequilibrium might explain the correlated functional status among segregating V segments, but an unknown experimental factor could not be excluded. The sequencing pipeline was judged likely to have produced a cluster of highly shared sequence variants as a technical artifact. In vitro tests confirmed that a few of the cytomegalovirus-associated TCR beta chains recognize cytomegalovirus antigens. Most CMV-associated TCR beta chains appeared to be HLA-restricted in a later analysis, and the HLA associations seemed to be driven largely by CMV exposure. The cohort was sequenced for TCR beta chains only, and without alpha or paired-chain data the features that could be detected were limited. HLA typing was unavailable for some donors at each locus, so association tests used only the typed subset. According to a later analysis, TCR association rates differed among HLA loci, with DRB1 alleles showing the most associated TCRs and HLA-C alleles showing the fewest. A total of 150 or so TCR beta chains were listed by the study as associated with cytomegalovirus.

To prepare the library, the immunoSEQ multiplex PCR assay was applied. For the multiplex PCR, a mixture combining 60 forward primers for TCR Vbeta segments and 13 reverse primers for TCR Jbeta segments was used. A multiplex PCR assay on genomic DNA amplified the CDR3 region of rearranged TCR beta genes. The amplified TCR beta libraries were sequenced on the Illumina HiSeq System as 87-base-pair reads. In the original analysis: A later analysis counted about 80 million unique TCR beta chains across the 666 repertoires, and roughly 10 million of these chains were shared by at least two donors. A nearest-neighbor algorithm error-corrected the raw reads and collapsed the reads into unique sequences, merging closely related sequences to remove PCR and sequencing errors. V, D and J gene segments were assigned by aligning CDR3 sequences to IMGT reference sequences. For a sequence to be retained, a match of at least six nucleotides was required to both a V gene segment and a J gene segment. A rearrangement counted as productive if the CDR3 had no stop codons and remained in frame with V and J, and every other rearrangement counted as non-productive. Following IMGT convention, CDR3 was defined as the stretch from the second conserved V-encoded cysteine to the conserved J-encoded phenylalanine. The earlier analysis of a few hundred of the donors excluded sequences that lacked an unambiguous match to a single V gene segment. An earlier analysis of fewer than 650 of the donors classified V segments as functional when productive rearrangements were above 56.7% and as segregating when the standard deviation between donors was above 5%. A statistical classification framework was developed to diagnose cytomegalovirus status using the catalog of TCR beta chain sequences. V and J gene assignment, in a later analysis, came from comparing TCR nucleotide sequences with IMGT/GENE-DB human TR gene sequences. Using the TCRdist pipeline, a later analysis assigned CDR3 sequences along with most-parsimonious VDJ recombination scenarios. In a later analysis, every TCR beta chain was defined by the combination of its CDR3 amino acid sequence and its V-gene family, and reads without a unique V-gene family were dropped. To address suspected cross-contamination and a sequencing artifact, a later analysis removed over 500 highly shared, low-generation-probability nucleotide sequences. In a later analysis, a clonal expansion index for each public chain was calculated from normalized within-repertoire ranks of inferred template counts. In a later analysis, generation probabilities were computed with a VDJ recombination model fitted to out-of-frame rearrangements, and the resulting probabilities were checked against IGoR. A later analysis scored TCR-TCR, TCR-HLA and TCR-CMV co-occurrence with hypergeometric tests, applying a repertoire-size bias correction to TCR pairs. To estimate false discovery rates, a later analysis permuted the HLA or CMV assignments 20 times. A later analysis grouped co-occurring TCRs with DBSCAN, adding TCRdist sequence similarity when clustering within HLA-allele-positive subsets. Repertoires with fewer than 30,000 or more than 120,000 public chains were left out of co-occurrence clustering, as were a handful of repertoires with anomalous nucleotide sharing. TCRdb carries this immuneACCESS record with in-frame sequences only. Its versions omit some clonotypes, under half of them owing to an unresolved V gene in the studies checked, with the rest unexplained. D and trimming were read from the DNA, whereas the V and J calls and clone size are those reported in that table. The sample table records over 75,000 clones; around 80% of these occur just once. The ten biggest clones cover just over 0.75% of the sample.

Comment on this clone: Its antigen is unknown. Base qualities are not provided; no much larger clone lies one nucleotide away.

The sample comprised PBMCs. Rearrangement joined TRBV2 to TRBJ1-1, with an unclear D gene assignment. This clonotype was sampled from a woman aged 60-70 years in good health and CMV-seronegative. This receptor has the CDR3 CASSEIRDTEAFF. The DNA reads TGTGCCAGCAGTGAAATCCGGGACACTGAAGCTTTCTTT.